One and the same sample provided the 32 T cell receptor beta chains below, sequenced in a study of cytomegalovirus exposure and HLA in healthy donors. The primer mix had 60 Vbeta and 13 Jbeta primers. Here immunoSEQ multiplex PCR was the method, and the copy in TCRdb shows in-frame clones only, minus some. This sample has some 150,000 clones, with roughly 8.8% found just once. Sequencing used PBMCs. Receptors were obtained from a woman in her thirties or forties in good health and CMV-seropositive.

The chain uses TRBV2 and TRBJ2-1; 10 nucleotides align to TRBD2. The CDR3 consists of 15 residues. Germline CDR1 and CDR2: SNHLY and FYNNEI. Trimming removed 5 bases from V and 5 bases from J; junction bases left unmatched: 6. The CDR3 nucleotides are TGTGCCAGCAGTCCAGCGGGGGGGGACCACAATGAGCAGTTCTTC. Protein product: CASSPAGGDHNEQFF.

The chain is built from TRBV5-1 and TRBJ1-5; 8 nucleotides align to TRBD1. Germline V lookup: CDR1 SGHRS, CDR2 YFSETQ. This CDR3 has 14 residues. V lost 4 bases and J lost 5; bases outside the gene matches: 5. CDR3 bases: TGCGCCAGCAGCATAGGACAGGGAGATCAGCCCCAGCATTTT. Translating gives CASSIGQGDQPQHF.

V usage is TRBV6-5 and J usage is TRBJ1-2, with D perhaps matching TRBD1 (6 bases). Germline V gene lookup returns CDR1 MNHEY and CDR2 SVGAGI. The V end was cut by 2 bases, the J end by 7 bases, with 8 bases between. This CDR3 region has 12 residues. CDR3 loop: CASSYTGTGYTF. The CDR3 nucleotides read TGTGCCAGCAGTTACACAGGGACTGGCTACACCTTC.

The chain uses TRBV15 and TRBJ1-1; a weak D match, TRBD1 (5 bases). CDR1 and CDR2 (germline): LNHNV, YYDKDF (reference sequence). The V end was cut by 4 bases, the J end by 3 bases, with 12 bases between. CDR3 length: 14 residues. This CDR3 reads CATSNQGWDTEAFF. As DNA, the CDR3 is TGTGCCACCAGCAATCAGGGATGGGACACTGAAGCTTTCTTT.

J is TRBJ2-7 and V is TRBV2; 9 bases map to TRBD2. The germline gives CDR1 SNHLY, CDR2 FYNNEI. The CDR3 runs 16 residues. V shed 6 bases and J 2 bases; nucleotides not matched to a gene: 11. CDR3 sequence reads: CASRDPSGGLTYEQYF. The CDR3 nucleotides read TGTGCCAGCAGAGACCCCAGCGGGGGGCTTACCTACGAGCAGTACTTC.

The chain has TRBV9 and TRBJ1-1; D is undetermined. Germline V lookup: CDR1 SGDLS, CDR2 YYNGEE. CDR3 length equals 16 residues. Trimming pared 3 bases from V and 1 base from J, leaving 16 bases between. The CDR3: CASSAGRNGWNTEAFF. CDR3 in DNA: TGTGCCAGCAGCGCGGGAAGAAATGGGTGGAACACTGAAGCTTTCTTT.

The gene calls are TRBV7-2 and TRBJ2-3; no definite D call. Per germline, CDR1 SGHTA and CDR2 FQGNSA. The length of the CDR3 is 13 residues. Trimming removed 5 bases from V and 2 bases from J, with 8 bases in between. CDR3 nucleotides: TGTGCCAGCAGCCTGACAACCACAGATACGCAGTATTTT. Translated, it gives CASSLTTTDTQYF.

In its sample, this clone was seen a few times. This chain links TRBV2 with TRBJ1-5, with 9 bases aligning to TRBD1. This CDR3 has 14 residues. The germline V gene encodes CDR1 SNHLY and CDR2 FYNNEI. V dropped 6 bases and J dropped 7; count of bases not matched to a gene: 7. In DNA form, the CDR3 reads TGTGCCAGCAGCCGGGGACAGGGTAACCAGCCCCAGCATTTT. This encodes CASSRGQGNQPQHF.

In DNA, the CDR3 is TGTGCCATCAGTAAGGGACTAGCGGGCACTAGCACAGATACGCAGTATTTT. It specifies CAISKGLAGTSTDTQYF. The chain employs TRBV10-3 and TRBJ2-3, with 12 bases identical to TRBD2. The CDR3 contains 17 residues. Germline CDR1 ENHRY, CDR2 SYGVKD. V was clipped by 5 bases and J by 0 bases; unmatched bases: 6.

The sample holds a few counts of this clone. The chain links TRBV5-1 to TRBJ1-3; a possible D gene is TRBD1 (6 bases). Per germline, CDR1 SGHRS and CDR2 YFSETQ. V shed 4 bases and J shed 4 bases, with 9 bases lying between them. The CDR3 loop spans 13 amino acids. CDR3 sequence reads: CASSGDNGNTIYF. The CDR3 DNA follows: TGCGCCAGCAGCGGGGACAACGGAAACACCATATATTTT. The complete variable domain, with remaining parts taken from reference TRBV5-1 and TRBJ1-3, reads KAGVTQTPRYLIKTRGQQVTLSCSPISGHRSVSWYQQTPGQGLQFLFEYFSETQRNKGNFPGRFSGRQFSNSRSEMNVSTLELGDSALYLCASSGDNGNTIYFGEGSWLTVV.

This clone was found a few times. V gene TRBV7-2 combines with J gene TRBJ2-7; possibly TRBD2 for D (6 bases). V gave up 2 bases and J gave up 5 bases, with 19 bases separating them. The CDR3 runs 16 residues. Germline V gene sequence: CDR1 SGHTA, CDR2 FQGNSA. Written as DNA, the CDR3 is TGTGCCAGCAGCTTAATGGGCGTGGCGGGACCCAACGAGCAGTACTTC. It yields the protein CASSLMGVAGPNEQYF.

This CDR3 reads CASSLDKTNYGYTF. The DNA for the CDR3 is TGTGCCAGCAGCTTAGACAAAACTAACTATGGCTACACCTTC. V and J are TRBV7-8 and TRBJ1-2; D is unresolved. The CDR3 loop spans 14 amino acids. Germline V gene data show CDR1 as SGHVS and CDR2 as FQNEAQ. Trimming took off 1 base at V and 0 bases at J, with 6 bases between the two ends.

The table lists this clone with a few counts. V is TRBV7-8 and J is TRBJ2-7; TRBD2 agrees at 8 bases. The V and J ends lost 0 bases and 6 bases, in that order; junction bases with no gene match: 10. Germline CDR1 and CDR2: SGHVS and FQNEAQ. This CDR3 contains 16 residues. The chain's CDR3 is CASSLALGVAGPEQYF. CDR3 coding DNA: TGTGCCAGCAGCTTAGCGCTCGGGGTAGCGGGGCCCGAGCAGTACTTC.

This clone was detected only a few times. The chain joins TRBV7-9 to TRBJ2-5; a possible D gene is TRBD1 (7 bases). The J call is doubtful: the DNA matches TRBJ2-7 better. Per germline, CDR1 SEHNR and CDR2 FQNEAQ (reference sequence). This CDR3 spans 14 amino acids. Here the CDR3 DNA reads TGTGCCAGCAGCTTTTCAGGGGGGTCCTACGAGCAGTACTTC. Amino acid sequence: CASSFSGGSYEQYF.

The chain has TRBV5-5 and TRBJ2-3, with 7 bases fitting TRBD1. Unmatched junction bases numbered 12, after V lost 3 bases and J lost 5 bases. The germline V gene encodes CDR1 SGHKS and CDR2 YYEKEE (reference sequence). This CDR3 is 16 amino acids long. CDR3 nucleotide sequence: TGTGCCAGCAGCTCGGGACAGTACTTCGCGGGAGATACGCAGTATTTT. It yields the protein CASSSGQYFAGDTQYF.

This clone was seen a few times. V usage is TRBV5-4 and J usage is TRBJ1-2; weak D call: TRBD1 (5 bases). With 1 base removed from V and 5 bases from J, the gap between germline ends came to 12 bases. This CDR3 contains 14 residues. Germline loops: CDR1 SGHNT, CDR2 YYREEE (reference sequence). In nucleotides, the CDR3 is TGTGCCAGCAGCTTGCCAGGGTTCCTTTATGGCTACACCTTC. Its translation is CASSLPGFLYGYTF.

The chain combines TRBV7-2 with TRBJ1-3; D gene uncertain. CDR3 size: 13 residues. Germline assignment: CDR1 SGHTA and CDR2 FQGNSA. Trimming left V 0 bases short and J 5 bases short, with 5 bases between. In nucleotides, the CDR3 is TGTGCCAGCAGCTTAGCGCCTAGAAACACCATATATTTT. Translating it yields CASSLAPRNTIYF.

This clone has a handful of counts. This chain uses TRBV5-1 with TRBJ2-7, with a possible D match to TRBD2 (5 bases). The CDR3 totals 16 residues. Per the germline V gene, CDR1 is SGHRS and CDR2 is YFSETQ. V lost 3 bases, J lost 3 bases, and 19 bases lay in between. The CDR3 DNA sequence: TGCGCCAGCAGCTCTACTAGTAGTCGGCCAGACTACGAGCAGTACTTC. Translation: CASSSTSSRPDYEQYF.

The chain is built from TRBV5-1 and TRBJ1-4, with 7 bases aligning to TRBD1. The CDR3 totals 14 residues. Germline V gene lookup returns CDR1 SGHRS and CDR2 YFSETQ. J gave up 3 bases and V 4 bases, and 3 bases lay outside the gene matches. The CDR3 region is CASSPTGPNEKLFF. The CDR3 DNA reads as TGCGCCAGCAGCCCGACAGGGCCTAATGAAAAACTGTTTTTT.

The sample holds a few counts of this clone. V and J are TRBV25-1 and TRBJ2-7, with a weak D call TRBD1 (5 bases). Per germline, CDR1 MGHDK and CDR2 SYGVNS. The CDR3 consists of 15 residues. V lost 5 bases and J lost 6, with 20 bases in between. The DNA for the CDR3 is TGTGCCAGCAGTCCAAAAAAAGGGGTCGGTGCCGAGCAGTACTTC. Its translation is CASSPKKGVGAEQYF.

The genes are TRBV7-9 and TRBJ2-5; 7 nucleotides match TRBD1. The ends lost 0 bases at V and 4 bases at J; junction bases unmatched: 8. Germline V gives CDR1 SEHNR, CDR2 FQNEAQ (reference sequence). CDR3 length equals 16 residues. The CDR3 sequence: CASSLALDRERETQYF. Here the CDR3 DNA reads TGTGCCAGCAGCTTAGCGCTAGACAGGGAAAGAGAGACCCAGTACTTC.

The V call is TRBV6-5, the J call TRBJ2-1; TRBD1 aligns across 8 bases. V was clipped by 2 bases and J by 2 bases; unmatched bases: 5. The germline V gene has CDR1 MNHEY and CDR2 SVGAGI. The CDR3 is 16 amino acids. The CDR3 sequence is CASSYVTGVAYNEQFF. The CDR3 DNA follows: TGTGCCAGCAGTTACGTGACAGGGGTTGCCTACAATGAGCAGTTCTTC.

This chain links TRBV19 with TRBJ2-1, with D perhaps TRBD1 (5 bases). The germline V gene encodes CDR1 LNHDA and CDR2 SQIVND (reference sequence). This CDR3 is 15 amino acids long. Trimming removed 6 bases from V and 3 bases from J, with 15 bases in between. The CDR3 DNA reads TGTGCCAGTAGCGTAGGCCAGGGCGACTACAATGAGCAGTTCTTC. The encoded protein is CASSVGQGDYNEQFF.

CDR3 residues: CASSQRPTGTATNEKLFF. The CDR3 region has the DNA TGCGCCAGCAGCCAACGACCTACCGGGACTGCAACTAATGAAAAACTGTTTTTT. This chain connects TRBV4-1 to TRBJ1-4; a weak D match, TRBD1 (5 bases). This CDR3 region has 18 residues. Trimming pared 2 bases from V and 0 bases from J, leaving 16 bases between. CDR1 is MGHRA and CDR2 is YSYEKL in the germline V gene.

The rearrangement uses TRBV21-1 and TRBJ1-3. TRBV21-1 is deemed a pseudogene. The CDR3 has 15 residues. For the CDR3, the DNA is TGTGCCAGCAGCAAGATTAGTTCAAGTGGAAACACCATATATTTT. It translates to CASSKISSSGNTIYF.

The sample holds a few counts of this clone. V is TRBV5-1 and J is TRBJ2-3; 11 bases match TRBD2. The germline V gene has CDR1 SGHRS and CDR2 YFSETQ. The CDR3 runs 16 residues. The J segment lost 1 base and the V segment lost 0 bases, leaving 1 base of the junction unmatched. The DNA for the CDR3 is TGCGCCAGCAGCTTGGCTAGCGGGGGGCGCACAGATACGCAGTATTTT. Its protein is CASSLASGGRTDTQYF.

This clone was seen more than once but under ten times. V and J are TRBV20-1 and TRBJ1-1; D remains unclear. V was clipped by 5 bases and J by 3 bases, with 7 bases between them. This CDR3 spans 11 amino acids. The germline gives CDR1 DFQATT, CDR2 SNEGSKA (reference sequence). The DNA of the CDR3 is TGCAGTGCTCTAGCCGACACTGAAGCTTTCTTT. Translating it yields CSALADTEAFF.

This clone was seen more than once but under ten times. This chain joins TRBV5-1 and TRBJ1-4; 11 bases match TRBD1. The CDR3 runs 16 residues. The germline CDR1 and CDR2 sequences are SGHRS and YFSETQ. V gave up 4 bases and J gave up 4 bases; unmatched junction bases: 6. DNA for the CDR3: TGCGCCAGCAGCCTGGGGACAGGGGGTTTTAATGAAAAACTGTTTTTT. Encoded protein: CASSLGTGGFNEKLFF.

The chain carries TRBV6-5 and TRBJ1-1; 9 bases are shared with TRBD1. V was pared by 8 bases and J by 1 base, with 5 bases of the junction left unmatched. The germline gives CDR1 MNHEY, CDR2 SVGAGI. The CDR3 is made up of 14 amino acids. The CDR3 nucleotides are TGTGCCAGCGGGCCGGGACAGGGGAACACTGAAGCTTTCTTT. This encodes CASGPGQGNTEAFF.

The chain carries TRBV6-7 and TRBJ2-1, with a weak D call TRBD2 (7 bases). TRBV6-7 is an ORF, with its function uncertain. Trimming cost V 0 bases and J 4 bases, with 19 bases left between them. This CDR3 is built from 18 residues. This CDR3 is CASSYSTIGGRQYNEQFF. CDR3 sequence (DNA): TGTGCCAGCAGTTACTCGACGATCGGGGGGCGCCAATACAATGAGCAGTTCTTC.

This clone was counted a few times. The CDR3 sequence is CSVALRTSEAFF. In nucleotides, the CDR3 is TGCAGCGTTGCTCTCCGGACTTCTGAAGCTTTCTTT. This chain connects TRBV29-1 to TRBJ1-1; D gene uncertain. The CDR3 sequence is 12 residues long. The germline V and J ends were trimmed by 4 bases and 6 bases, with 12 bases remaining between them. Germline V lookup: CDR1 SQVTM, CDR2 ANQGSEA.

The J gene is TRBJ2-1, the V gene TRBV27; weak D call: TRBD2 (7 bases). CDR1 is MNHEY and CDR2 is SMNVEV in the germline V gene (reference sequence). Trimming shortened V by 2 bases and J by 6 bases, and 14 bases separated the two germline ends. The CDR3 has 15 residues. This CDR3 reads CASSLVGGPSNEQFF. The CDR3 bases are TGTGCCAGCAGTTTAGTGGGGGGGCCATCCAATGAGCAGTTCTTC.